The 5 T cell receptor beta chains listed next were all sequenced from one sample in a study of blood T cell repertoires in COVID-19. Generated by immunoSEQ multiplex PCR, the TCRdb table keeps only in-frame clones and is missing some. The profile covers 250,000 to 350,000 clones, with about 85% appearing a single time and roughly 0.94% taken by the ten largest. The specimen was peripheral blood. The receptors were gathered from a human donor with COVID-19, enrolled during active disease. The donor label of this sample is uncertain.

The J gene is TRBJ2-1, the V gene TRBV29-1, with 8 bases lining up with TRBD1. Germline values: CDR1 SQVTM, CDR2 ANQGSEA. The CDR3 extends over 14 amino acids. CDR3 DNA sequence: TGCAGTTATTCTAGACAGGGGATTCGGAATGAGCAGTTCTTC. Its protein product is CSYSRQGIRNEQFF.

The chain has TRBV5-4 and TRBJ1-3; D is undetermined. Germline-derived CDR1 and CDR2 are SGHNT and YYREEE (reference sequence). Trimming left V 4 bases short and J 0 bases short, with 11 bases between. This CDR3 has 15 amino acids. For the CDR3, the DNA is TGTGCCAGCAGCCGAGACTTCGACTCTGGAAACACCATATATTTT. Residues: CASSRDFDSGNTIYF. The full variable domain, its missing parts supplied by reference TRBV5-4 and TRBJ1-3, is ETGVTQSPTHLIKTRGQQVTLRCSSQSGHNTVSWYQQALGQGPQFIFQYYREEENGRGNFPPRFSGLQFPNYSSELNVNALELDDSALYLCASSRDFDSGNTIYFGEGSWLTVV.

The CDR3 DNA follows: TGTGCCAGCAGTGAGGGACAGGTTAATGAAAAACTGTTTTTT. As protein: CASSEGQVNEKLFF. The chain is built from TRBV2 and TRBJ1-4; 8 bases align to TRBD1. CDR3 length: 14 residues. Looked up from germline, CDR1 is SNHLY and CDR2 is FYNNEI. V dropped 3 bases and J dropped 4; count of bases not matched to a gene: 1.

CDR3 amino acids: CAWSVYRRTGGVGGNQPQHF. The CDR3 coding sequence is TGTGCCTGGAGTGTATATCGGAGGACAGGCGGCGTGGGTGGCAATCAGCCCCAGCATTTT. This chain links TRBV30 with TRBJ1-5, with 7 bases matching TRBD1. Trimming at V came to 0 bases and at J to 2 bases, leaving 19 bases not matched to a gene. This CDR3 has 20 amino acids. Germline CDR1 is GTSNPN and CDR2 is SVGIG (reference sequence).

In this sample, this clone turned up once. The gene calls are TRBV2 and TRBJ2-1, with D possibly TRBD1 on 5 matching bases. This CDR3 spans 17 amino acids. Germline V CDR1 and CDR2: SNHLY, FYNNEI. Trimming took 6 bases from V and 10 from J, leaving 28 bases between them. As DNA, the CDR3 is TGTGCCAGCAGACAGGAGTCGGGCTCGGCGTTCGGATCCGAGCAGTTCTTC. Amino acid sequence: CASRQESGSAFGSEQFF. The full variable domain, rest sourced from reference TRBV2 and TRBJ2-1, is EPEVTQTPSHQVTQMGQEVILRCVPISNHLYFYWYRQILGQKVEFLVSFYNNEISEKSEIFDDQFSVERPDGSNFTLKIRSTKLEDSAMYFCASRQESGSAFGSEQFFGPGTRLTVL.